This T cell receptor beta chain was profiled in a study of Graves' ophthalmopathy and Graves' hyperthyroidism. Broader study findings: Predictions made by the model for ophthalmopathy progression reached roughly 64% sensitivity and about 72% specificity. In blood, most expanded thyroid clonotypes above 0.001 frequency were also detected.

V was pared by 3 bases and J by 4 bases, with 10 bases between. The CDR3 is 13 residues long. CDR1 and CDR2 from the germline V gene are MNHEY and SMNVEV (reference sequence). The authors enrolled newly diagnosed hyperthyroidism patients aged 18 to 65 with under 2 months' duration. Remarks on this clonotype: Its matching antigen is unknown.

Researchers took RNA transcripts and amplified TCR beta CDR3 regions from them. The authors performed first-round RT-PCR with HTBI primers and then a second-round multiplex PCR. TCRdb re-called the multiplex PCR reads with MiXCR, one entry per CDR3 protein. The sample holds around 1.1 million distinct CDR3 sequences, 35% to 45% seen once. Input material: peripheral blood or thyroid tissue (not recorded which). The sequence was obtained from an adult man with Graves' hyperthyroidism. This chain connects TRBV27 to TRBJ2-7; D not certain. This CDR3 is CASSFLGGYEQYF. The CDR3 DNA reads TGTGCCAGCAGTTTCCTAGGTGGGTACGAGCAGTACTTC.